This T cell receptor beta chain was documented in a study of T-cell memory formation after mild COVID-19. This clonotype was seen a handful of times. Using its own MiXCR run on the 5' RACE reads, TCRdb lists one record per CDR3 protein. The repertoire holds almost 550,000 distinct CDR3 sequences, over 20% seen once, with roughly an eighth in the top ten. The receptor's source is an adult woman who had mild COVID-19 (a few samples of this study predate the infection). Cell type and time point are not known. Material for sequencing was PBMCs or a T cell subset sorted from them (not recorded which).

This chain's CDR3 is CASSSWGQYQETQYF. CDR3 DNA sequence: TGTGCCAGCAGCTCCTGGGGGCAGTACCAAGAGACCCAGTACTTC. The chain links TRBV7-9 to TRBJ2-5; TRBD1 might be the D (6 bases). The CDR3 sequence is 15 residues long. V was pared by 4 bases and J by 0 bases, with 12 bases between. From germline, CDR1 is SEHNR and CDR2 FQNEAQ (reference sequence).